This TCR beta chain comes out of a study of cytomegalovirus exposure and HLA in healthy donors. Study at large: Both the roughly 120 validation repertoires and the approximately 640 first-cohort repertoires used the same platform, as reported by a later analysis.

CDR3 length equals 15 residues. The germline V gene encodes CDR1 MGHRA and CDR2 YSYEKL. Trimming removed 1 base from V and 3 bases from J; junction bases left unmatched: 4. As regards this clone: What it binds is not known.

Sequenced by immunoSEQ multiplex PCR; TCRdb stores in-frame clones only, minus some. The sample shows about 73,000 clones, around nine tenths of them seen only once. The donors were members of the roughly 120-subject validation cohort (separate from the roughly 670-subject first cohort). Study outcomes and limitations: Researchers reported that three CMV-associated chains were confirmed in vitro as CMV antigen-specific.

The chain is built from TRBV4-1 and TRBJ1-1; 8 bases fit TRBD1. The TCR originated in a woman between 18 and 29 years old in good health and CMV-seropositive. The sequenced sample consisted of PBMCs. CDR3 sequence reads: CASSQVETGDTEAFF. The CDR3 region has the DNA TGCGCCAGCAGCCAAGTGGAGACAGGGGACACTGAAGCTTTCTTT.